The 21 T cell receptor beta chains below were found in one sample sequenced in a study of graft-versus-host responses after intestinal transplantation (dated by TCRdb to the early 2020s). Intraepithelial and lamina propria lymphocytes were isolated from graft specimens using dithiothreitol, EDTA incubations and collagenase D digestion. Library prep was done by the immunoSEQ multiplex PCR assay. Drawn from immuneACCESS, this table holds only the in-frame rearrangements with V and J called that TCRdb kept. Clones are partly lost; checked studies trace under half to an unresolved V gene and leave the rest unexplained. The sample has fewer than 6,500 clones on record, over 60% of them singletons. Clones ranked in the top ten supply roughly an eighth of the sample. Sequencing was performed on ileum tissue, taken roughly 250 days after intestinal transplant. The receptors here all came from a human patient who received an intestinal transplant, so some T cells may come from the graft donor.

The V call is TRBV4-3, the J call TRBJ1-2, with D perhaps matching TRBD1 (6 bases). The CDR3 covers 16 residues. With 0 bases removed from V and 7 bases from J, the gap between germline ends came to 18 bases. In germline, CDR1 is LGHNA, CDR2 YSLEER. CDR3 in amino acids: CASSQDPGGEVTGYTF. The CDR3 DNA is TGCGCCAGCAGCCAAGATCCGGGGGGCGAGGTTACTGGCTACACCTTC.

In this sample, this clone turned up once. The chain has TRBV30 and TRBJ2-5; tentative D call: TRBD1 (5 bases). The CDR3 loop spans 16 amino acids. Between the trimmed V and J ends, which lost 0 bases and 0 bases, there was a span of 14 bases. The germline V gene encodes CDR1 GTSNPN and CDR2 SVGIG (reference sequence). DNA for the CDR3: TGTGCCTGGAGTGTATTAGGACACCGGTACCAAGAGACCCAGTACTTC. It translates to CAWSVLGHRYQETQYF.

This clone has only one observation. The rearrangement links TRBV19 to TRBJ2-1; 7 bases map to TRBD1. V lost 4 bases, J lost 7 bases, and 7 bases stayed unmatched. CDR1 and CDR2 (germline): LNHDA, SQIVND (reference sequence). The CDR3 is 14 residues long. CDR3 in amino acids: CASSTETGKNEQFF. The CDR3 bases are TGTGCCAGTAGTACCGAGACAGGGAAGAATGAGCAGTTCTTC.

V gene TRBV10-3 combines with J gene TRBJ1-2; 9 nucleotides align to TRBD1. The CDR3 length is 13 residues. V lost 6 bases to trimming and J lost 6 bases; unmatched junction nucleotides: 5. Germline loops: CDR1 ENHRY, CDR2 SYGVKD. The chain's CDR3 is CAIRKTGGHGYTF. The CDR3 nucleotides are TGTGCCATCAGAAAGACAGGGGGTCATGGCTACACCTTC.

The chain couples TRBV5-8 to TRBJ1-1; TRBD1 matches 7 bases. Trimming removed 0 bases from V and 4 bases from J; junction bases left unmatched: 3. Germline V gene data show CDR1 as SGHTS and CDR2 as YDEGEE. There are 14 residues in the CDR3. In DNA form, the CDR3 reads TGTGCCAGCAGCTTGGGACAGGGTGGCACTGAAGCTTTCTTT. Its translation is CASSLGQGGTEAFF.

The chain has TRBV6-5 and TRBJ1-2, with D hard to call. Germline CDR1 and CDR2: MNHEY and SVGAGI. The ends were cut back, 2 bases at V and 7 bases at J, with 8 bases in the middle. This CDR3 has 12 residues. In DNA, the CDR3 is TGTGCCAGCAGTTACGTTGGAGGTGGCTACACCTTC. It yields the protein CASSYVGGGYTF.

The CDR3 DNA sequence: TGCGCCAGCAGCTTACAAGAAACGATGAACACTGAAGCTTTCTTT. Protein: CASSLQETMNTEAFF. J is TRBJ1-1 and V is TRBV5-1; D remains unclear. The ends were cut back, 2 bases at V and 0 bases at J, with 11 bases in the middle. This CDR3 is 15 amino acids long. Germline assignment: CDR1 SGHRS and CDR2 YFSETQ.

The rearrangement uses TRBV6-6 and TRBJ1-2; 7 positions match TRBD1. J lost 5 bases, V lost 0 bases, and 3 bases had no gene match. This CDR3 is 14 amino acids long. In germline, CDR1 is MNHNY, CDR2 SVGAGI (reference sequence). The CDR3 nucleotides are TGTGCCAGCAGTTACTCAGACAGGGCTTATGGCTACACCTTC. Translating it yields CASSYSDRAYGYTF.

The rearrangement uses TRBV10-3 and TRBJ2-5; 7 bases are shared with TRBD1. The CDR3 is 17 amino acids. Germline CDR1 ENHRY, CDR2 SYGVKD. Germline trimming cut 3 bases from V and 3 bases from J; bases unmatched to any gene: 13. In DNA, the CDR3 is TGTGCCATCAGTGAAAGTTTTGGGACAGAAATAAAAGAGACCCAGTACTTC. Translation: CAISESFGTEIKETQYF.

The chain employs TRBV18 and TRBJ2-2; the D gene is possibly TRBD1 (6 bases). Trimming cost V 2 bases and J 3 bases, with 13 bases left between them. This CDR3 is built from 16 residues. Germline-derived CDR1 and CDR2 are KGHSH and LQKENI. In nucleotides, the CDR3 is TGTGCCAGCTCACCAAGGGGCCAGGGGTACACCGGGGAGCTGTTTTTT. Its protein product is CASSPRGQGYTGELFF. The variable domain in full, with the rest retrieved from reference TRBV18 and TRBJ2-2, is NAGVMQNPRHLVRRRGQEARLRCSPMKGHSHVYWYRQLPEEGLKFMVYLQKENIIDESGMPKERFSAEFPKEGPSILRIQQVVRGDSAAYFCASSPRGQGYTGELFFGEGSRLTVL.

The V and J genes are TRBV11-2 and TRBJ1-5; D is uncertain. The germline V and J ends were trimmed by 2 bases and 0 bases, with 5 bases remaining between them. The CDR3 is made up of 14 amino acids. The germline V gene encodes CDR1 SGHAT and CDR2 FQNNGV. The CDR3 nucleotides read TGTGCCAGCAGCTTATTCAATAGCAATCAGCCCCAGCATTTT. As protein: CASSLFNSNQPQHF.

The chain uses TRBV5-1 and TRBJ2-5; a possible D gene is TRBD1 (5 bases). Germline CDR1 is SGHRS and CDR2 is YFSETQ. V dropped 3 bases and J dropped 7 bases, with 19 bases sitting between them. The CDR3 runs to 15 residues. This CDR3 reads CASSSEVYRFWTQYF. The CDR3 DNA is TGCGCCAGCAGCTCCGAAGTTTACAGGTTTTGGACCCAGTACTTC.

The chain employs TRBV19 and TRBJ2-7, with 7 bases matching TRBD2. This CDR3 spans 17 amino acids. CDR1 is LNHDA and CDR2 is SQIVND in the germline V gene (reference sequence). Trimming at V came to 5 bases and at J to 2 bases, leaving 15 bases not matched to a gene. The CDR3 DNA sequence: TGTGCCAGTAGTTGGACTAGAAACAGCGAGTTTACCTACGAGCAGTACTTC. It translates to CASSWTRNSEFTYEQYF.

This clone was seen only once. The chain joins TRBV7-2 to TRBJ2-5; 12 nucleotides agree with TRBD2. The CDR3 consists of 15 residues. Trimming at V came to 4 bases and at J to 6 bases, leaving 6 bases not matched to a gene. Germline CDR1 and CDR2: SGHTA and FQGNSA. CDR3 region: CASSSLAGGRQTQYF. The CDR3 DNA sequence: TGTGCCAGCAGCTCACTAGCGGGGGGCCGGCAGACCCAGTACTTC.

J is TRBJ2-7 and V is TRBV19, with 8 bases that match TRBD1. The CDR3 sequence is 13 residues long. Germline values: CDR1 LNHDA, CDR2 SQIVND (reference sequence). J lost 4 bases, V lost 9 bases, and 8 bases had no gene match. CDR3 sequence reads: CASGTGSQYEQYF. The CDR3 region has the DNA TGTGCCAGCGGGACAGGCAGTCAGTACGAGCAGTACTTC.

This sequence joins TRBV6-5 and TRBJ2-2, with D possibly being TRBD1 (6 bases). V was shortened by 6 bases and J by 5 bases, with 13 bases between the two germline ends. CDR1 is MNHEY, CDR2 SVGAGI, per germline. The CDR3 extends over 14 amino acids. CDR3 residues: CASRPAGETGELFF. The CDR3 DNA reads TGTGCCAGCAGGCCTGCAGGGGAGACCGGGGAGCTGTTTTTT.

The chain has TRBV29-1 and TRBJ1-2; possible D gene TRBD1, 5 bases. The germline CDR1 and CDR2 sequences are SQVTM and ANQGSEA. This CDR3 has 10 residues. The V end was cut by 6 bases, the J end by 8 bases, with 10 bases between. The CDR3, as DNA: TGCAGCGTCCACGACAGAGGCTACACCTTC. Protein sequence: CSVHDRGYTF.

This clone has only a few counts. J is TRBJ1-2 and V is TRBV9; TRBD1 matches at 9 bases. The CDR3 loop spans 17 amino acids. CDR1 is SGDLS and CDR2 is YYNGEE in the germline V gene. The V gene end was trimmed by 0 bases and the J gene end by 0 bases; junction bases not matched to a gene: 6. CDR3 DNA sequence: TGTGCCAGCAGCGTAGCGACAGGGGGGCCTTCTAACTATGGCTACACCTTC. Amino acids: CASSVATGGPSNYGYTF.

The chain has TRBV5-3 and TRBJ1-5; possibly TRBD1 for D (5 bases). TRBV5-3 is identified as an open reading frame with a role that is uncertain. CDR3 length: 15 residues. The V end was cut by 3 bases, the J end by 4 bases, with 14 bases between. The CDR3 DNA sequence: TGTGCCAGAAGCTGCCGGGACTTCAGTAATCAGCCCCAGCATTTT. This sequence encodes CARSCRDFSNQPQHF.

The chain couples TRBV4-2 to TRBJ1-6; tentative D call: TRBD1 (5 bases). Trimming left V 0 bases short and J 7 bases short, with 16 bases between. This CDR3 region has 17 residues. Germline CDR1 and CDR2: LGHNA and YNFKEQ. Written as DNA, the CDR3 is TGTGCCAGCAGCCAAGAGAACCAGGGAAATCGGAATTCACCCCTCCACTTT. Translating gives CASSQENQGNRNSPLHF.

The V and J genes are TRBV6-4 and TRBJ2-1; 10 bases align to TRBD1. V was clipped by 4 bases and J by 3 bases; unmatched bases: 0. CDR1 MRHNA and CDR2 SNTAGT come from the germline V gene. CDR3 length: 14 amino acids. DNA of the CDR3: TGTGCCAGCAGTGGGACAGGGGGCTACAATGAGCAGTTCTTC. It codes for CASSGTGGYNEQFF.